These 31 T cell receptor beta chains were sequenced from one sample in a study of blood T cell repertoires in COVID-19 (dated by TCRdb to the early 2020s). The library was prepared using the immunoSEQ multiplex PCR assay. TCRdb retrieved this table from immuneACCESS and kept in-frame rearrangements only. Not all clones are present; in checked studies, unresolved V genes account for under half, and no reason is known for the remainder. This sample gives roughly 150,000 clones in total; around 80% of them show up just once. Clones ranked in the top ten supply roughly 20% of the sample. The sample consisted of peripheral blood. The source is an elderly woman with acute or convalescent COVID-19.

CDR3 nucleotides: TGTGCCAGCACTTATTCGACGGGAAACTATGGCTACACCTTC. Translating gives CASTYSTGNYGYTF. The chain recombines TRBV6-5 with TRBJ1-2, with D uncertain. The germline V and J ends were trimmed by 7 bases and 2 bases, with 14 bases remaining between them. This CDR3 has 14 amino acids. CDR1 is MNHEY and CDR2 is SVGAGI in the germline V gene.

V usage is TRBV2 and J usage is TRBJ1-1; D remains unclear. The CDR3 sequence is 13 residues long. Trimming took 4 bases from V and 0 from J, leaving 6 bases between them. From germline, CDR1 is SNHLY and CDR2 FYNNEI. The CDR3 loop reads CASSAEMNTEAFF. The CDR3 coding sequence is TGTGCCAGCAGTGCGGAGATGAACACTGAAGCTTTCTTT.

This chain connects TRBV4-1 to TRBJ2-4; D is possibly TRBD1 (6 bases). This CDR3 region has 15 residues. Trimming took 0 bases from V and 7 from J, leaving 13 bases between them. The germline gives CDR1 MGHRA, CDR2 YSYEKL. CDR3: CASSQDPSRGNIQYF. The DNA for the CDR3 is TGCGCCAGCAGCCAAGATCCCTCTAGGGGGAACATTCAGTACTTC.

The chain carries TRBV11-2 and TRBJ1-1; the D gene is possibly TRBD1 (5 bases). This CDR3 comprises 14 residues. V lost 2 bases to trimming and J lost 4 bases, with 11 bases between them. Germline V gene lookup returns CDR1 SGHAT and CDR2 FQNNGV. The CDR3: CASSLQGFTTEAFF. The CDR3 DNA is TGTGCCAGCAGCTTACAGGGCTTTACCACTGAAGCTTTCTTT. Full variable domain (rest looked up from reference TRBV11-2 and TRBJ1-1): EAGVAQSPRYKIIEKRQSVAFWCNPISGHATLYWYQQILGQGPKLLIQFQNNGVVDDSQLPKDRFSAERLKGVDSTLKIQPAKLEDSAVYLCASSLQGFTTEAFFGQGTRLTVV.

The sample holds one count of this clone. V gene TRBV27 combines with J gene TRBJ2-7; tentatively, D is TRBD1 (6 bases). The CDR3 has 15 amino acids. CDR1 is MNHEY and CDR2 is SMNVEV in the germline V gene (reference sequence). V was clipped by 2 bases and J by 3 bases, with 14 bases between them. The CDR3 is CASSLSGGAVYEQYF. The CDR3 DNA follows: TGTGCCAGCAGTTTAAGTGGGGGCGCGGTCTACGAGCAGTACTTC.

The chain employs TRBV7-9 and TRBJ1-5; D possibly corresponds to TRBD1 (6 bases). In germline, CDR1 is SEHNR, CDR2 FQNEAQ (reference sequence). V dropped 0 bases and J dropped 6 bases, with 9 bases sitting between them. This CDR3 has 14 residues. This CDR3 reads CASSLAGGPQPQHF. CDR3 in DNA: TGTGCCAGCAGCTTAGCGGGGGGGCCTCAGCCCCAGCATTTT.

The CDR3 loop reads CASRTPRQGHLQAFF. The CDR3, as DNA: TGTGCCAGTAGAACTCCTCGACAGGGCCACCTGCAAGCTTTCTTT. The chain combines TRBV19 with TRBJ1-1; 7 bases agree with TRBD1. CDR3 length: 15 amino acids. J gave up 9 bases and V 6 bases, and 16 bases lay outside the gene matches. Germline CDR1 and CDR2: LNHDA and SQIVND (reference sequence).

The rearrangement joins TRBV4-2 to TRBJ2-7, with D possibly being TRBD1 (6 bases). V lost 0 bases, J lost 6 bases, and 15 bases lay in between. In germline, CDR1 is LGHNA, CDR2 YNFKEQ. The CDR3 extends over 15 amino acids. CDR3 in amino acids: CASSQEARGFAEQYF. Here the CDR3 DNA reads TGTGCCAGCAGCCAAGAAGCCAGGGGATTCGCCGAGCAGTACTTC.

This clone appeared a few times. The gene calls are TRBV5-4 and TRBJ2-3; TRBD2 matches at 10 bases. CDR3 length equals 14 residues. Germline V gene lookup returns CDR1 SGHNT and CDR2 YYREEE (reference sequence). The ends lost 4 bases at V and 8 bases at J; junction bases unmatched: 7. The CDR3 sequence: CASSVAGGGGTQYF. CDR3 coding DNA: TGTGCCAGCAGCGTAGCGGGGGGTGGCGGTACGCAGTATTTT.

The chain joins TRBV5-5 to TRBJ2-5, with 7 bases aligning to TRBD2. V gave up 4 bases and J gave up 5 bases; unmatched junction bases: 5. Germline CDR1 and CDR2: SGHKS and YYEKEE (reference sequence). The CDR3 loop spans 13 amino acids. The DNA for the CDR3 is TGTGCCAGCAGCCGACTAGCACGGGAGACCCAGTACTTC. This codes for CASSRLARETQYF.

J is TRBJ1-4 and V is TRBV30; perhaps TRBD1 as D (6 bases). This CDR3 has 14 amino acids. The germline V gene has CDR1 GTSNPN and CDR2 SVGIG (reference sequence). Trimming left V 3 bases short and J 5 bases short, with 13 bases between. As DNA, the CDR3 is TGTGCCTGGAGAAGGACAGTTCGAAATGAAAAACTGTTTTTT. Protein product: CAWRRTVRNEKLFF.

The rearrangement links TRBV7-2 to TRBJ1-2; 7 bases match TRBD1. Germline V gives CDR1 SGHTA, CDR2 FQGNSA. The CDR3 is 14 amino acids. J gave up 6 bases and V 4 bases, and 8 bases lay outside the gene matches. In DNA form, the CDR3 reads TGTGCCAGCAGCTCCAGGGGGGAAGGGAATGGCTACACCTTC. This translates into CASSSRGEGNGYTF.

CDR3: CASNERGSYEQYF. CDR3 sequence (DNA): TGTGCCAGCAACGAGCGGGGGTCCTACGAGCAGTACTTC. V is TRBV5-4 and J is TRBJ2-7, with 8 bases lining up with TRBD2. Germline CDR1 is SGHNT and CDR2 is YYREEE (reference sequence). This CDR3 spans 13 amino acids. Trimming cost V 6 bases and J 1 base; bases outside gene matches: 3.

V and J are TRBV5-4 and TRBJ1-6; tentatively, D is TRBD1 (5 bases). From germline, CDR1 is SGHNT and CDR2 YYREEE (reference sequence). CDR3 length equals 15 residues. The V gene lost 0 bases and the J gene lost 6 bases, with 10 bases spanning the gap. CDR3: CASSLAGGGNSPLHF. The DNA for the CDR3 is TGTGCCAGCAGCTTGGCCGGGGGAGGTAATTCACCCCTCCACTTT.

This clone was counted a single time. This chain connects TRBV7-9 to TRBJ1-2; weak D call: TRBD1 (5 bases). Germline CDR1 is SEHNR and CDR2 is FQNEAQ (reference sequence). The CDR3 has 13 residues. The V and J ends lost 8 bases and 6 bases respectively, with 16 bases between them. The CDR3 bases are TGTGCCAGCTTAGTTCGGGGGTCGGATGGCTACACCTTC. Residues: CASLVRGSDGYTF.

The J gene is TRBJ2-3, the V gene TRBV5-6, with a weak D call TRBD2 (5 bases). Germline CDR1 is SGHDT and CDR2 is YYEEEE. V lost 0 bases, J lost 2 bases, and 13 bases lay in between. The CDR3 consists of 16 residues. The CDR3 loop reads CASSLETGSPTDTQYF. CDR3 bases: TGTGCCAGCAGCTTGGAGACGGGGTCACCCACAGATACGCAGTATTTT.

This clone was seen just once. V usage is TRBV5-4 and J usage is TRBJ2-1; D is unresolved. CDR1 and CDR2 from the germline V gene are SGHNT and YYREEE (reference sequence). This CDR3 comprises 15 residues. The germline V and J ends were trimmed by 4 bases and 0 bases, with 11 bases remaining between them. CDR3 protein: CASSTTMTSYNEQFF. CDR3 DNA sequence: TGTGCCAGCAGCACAACTATGACCTCCTACAATGAGCAGTTCTTC.

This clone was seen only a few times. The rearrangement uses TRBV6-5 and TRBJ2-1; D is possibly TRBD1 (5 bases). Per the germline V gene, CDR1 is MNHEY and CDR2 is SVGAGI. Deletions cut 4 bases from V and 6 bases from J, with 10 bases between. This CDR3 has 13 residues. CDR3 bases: TGTGCCAGCAGTTTTGGGGCCGGCAATGAGCAGTTCTTC. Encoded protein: CASSFGAGNEQFF.

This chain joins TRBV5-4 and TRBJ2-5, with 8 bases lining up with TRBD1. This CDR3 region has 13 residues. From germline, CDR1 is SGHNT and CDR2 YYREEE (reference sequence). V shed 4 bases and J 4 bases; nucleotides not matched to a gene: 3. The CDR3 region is CASSRDRGETQYF. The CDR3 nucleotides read TGTGCCAGCAGCCGAGACAGGGGAGAGACCCAGTACTTC.

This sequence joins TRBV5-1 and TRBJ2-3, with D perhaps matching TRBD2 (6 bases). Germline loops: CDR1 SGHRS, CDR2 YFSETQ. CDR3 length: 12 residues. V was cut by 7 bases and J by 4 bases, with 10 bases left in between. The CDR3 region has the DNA TGCGCCAGCTGGGGGGTGGCAGATACGCAGTATTTT. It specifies CASWGVADTQYF. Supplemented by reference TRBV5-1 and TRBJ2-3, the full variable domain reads KAGVTQTPRYLIKTRGQQVTLSCSPISGHRSVSWYQQTPGQGLQFLFEYFSETQRNKGNFPGRFSGRQFSNSRSEMNVSTLELGDSALYLCASWGVADTQYFGPGTRLTVL.

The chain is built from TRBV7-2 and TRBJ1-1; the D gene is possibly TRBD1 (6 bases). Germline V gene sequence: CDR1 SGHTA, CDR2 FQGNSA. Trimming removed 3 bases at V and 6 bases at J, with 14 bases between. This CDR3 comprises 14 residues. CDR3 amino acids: CASSFRRGGSEAFF. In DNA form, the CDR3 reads TGTGCCAGCAGCTTCCGGAGGGGGGGGTCTGAAGCTTTCTTT.

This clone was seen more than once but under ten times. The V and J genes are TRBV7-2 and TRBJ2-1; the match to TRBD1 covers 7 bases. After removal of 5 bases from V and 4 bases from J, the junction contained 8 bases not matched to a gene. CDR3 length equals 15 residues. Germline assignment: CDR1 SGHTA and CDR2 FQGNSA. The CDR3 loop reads CASSPDRVLYNEQFF. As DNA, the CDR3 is TGTGCCAGCAGCCCCGACAGGGTTCTTTACAATGAGCAGTTCTTC.

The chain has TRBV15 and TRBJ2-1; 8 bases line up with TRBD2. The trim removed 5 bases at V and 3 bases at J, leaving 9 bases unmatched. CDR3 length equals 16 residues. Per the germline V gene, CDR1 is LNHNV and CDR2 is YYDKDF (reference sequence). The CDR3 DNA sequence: TGTGCCACCAGCCGAGTTAGCGGGATGGGCTACAATGAGCAGTTCTTC. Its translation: CATSRVSGMGYNEQFF.

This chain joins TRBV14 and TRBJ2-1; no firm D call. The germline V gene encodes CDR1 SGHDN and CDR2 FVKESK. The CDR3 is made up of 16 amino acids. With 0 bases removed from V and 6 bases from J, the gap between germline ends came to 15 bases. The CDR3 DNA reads TGTGCCAGCAGCCAAGATTCCCTACTCGTTGTCAATGAGCAGTTCTTC. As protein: CASSQDSLLVVNEQFF.

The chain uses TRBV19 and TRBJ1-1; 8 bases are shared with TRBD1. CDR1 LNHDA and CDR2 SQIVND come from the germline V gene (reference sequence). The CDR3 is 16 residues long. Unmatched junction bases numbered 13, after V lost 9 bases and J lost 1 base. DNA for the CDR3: TGTGCCAGCAAACGTGTCAATCAGGGGGCGAACACTGAAGCTTTCTTT. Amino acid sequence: CASKRVNQGANTEAFF.

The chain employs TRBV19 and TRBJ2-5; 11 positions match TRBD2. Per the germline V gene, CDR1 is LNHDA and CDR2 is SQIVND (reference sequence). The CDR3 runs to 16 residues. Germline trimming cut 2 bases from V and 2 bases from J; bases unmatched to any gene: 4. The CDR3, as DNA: TGTGCCAGTAGTATACGACTAGCGGGGATACAAGAGACCCAGTACTTC. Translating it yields CASSIRLAGIQETQYF.

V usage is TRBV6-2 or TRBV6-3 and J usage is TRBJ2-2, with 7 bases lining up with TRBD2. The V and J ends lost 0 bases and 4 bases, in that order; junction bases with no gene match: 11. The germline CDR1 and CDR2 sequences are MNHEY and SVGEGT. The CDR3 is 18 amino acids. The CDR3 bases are TGTGCCAGCAGTTACTCGGTCAGACTAGCCACAGGCACCGGGGAGCTGTTTTTT. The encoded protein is CASSYSVRLATGTGELFF.

CDR3 residues: CASRFLSGNTIYF. The CDR3 DNA follows: TGTGCCAGCAGATTCTTGTCTGGAAACACCATATATTTT. This sequence joins TRBV28 and TRBJ1-3; D call uncertain. Germline V gene data show CDR1 as MDHEN and CDR2 as SYDVKM. The length of the CDR3 is 13 residues. Trimming cost V 6 bases and J 1 base, with 7 bases left between them.

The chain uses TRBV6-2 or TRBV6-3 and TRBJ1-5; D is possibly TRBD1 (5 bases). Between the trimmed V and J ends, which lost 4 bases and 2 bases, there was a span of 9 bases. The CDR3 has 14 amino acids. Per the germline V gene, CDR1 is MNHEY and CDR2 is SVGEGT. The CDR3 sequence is CASSSGLRNQPQHF. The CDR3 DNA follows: TGTGCCAGCAGTTCGGGACTTCGCAATCAGCCCCAGCATTTT.

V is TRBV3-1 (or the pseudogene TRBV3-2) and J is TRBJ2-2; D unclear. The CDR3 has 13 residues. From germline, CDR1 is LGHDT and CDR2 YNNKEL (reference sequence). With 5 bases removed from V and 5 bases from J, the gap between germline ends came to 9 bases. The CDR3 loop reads CASSLQRTGELFF. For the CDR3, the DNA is TGTGCCAGCAGCTTACAAAGAACCGGGGAGCTGTTTTTT.

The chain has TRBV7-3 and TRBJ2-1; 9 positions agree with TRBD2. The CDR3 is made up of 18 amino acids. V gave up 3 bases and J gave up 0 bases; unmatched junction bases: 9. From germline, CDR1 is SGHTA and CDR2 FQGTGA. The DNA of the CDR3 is TGTGCCAGCAGCTTCTTGAGCGGGGGGCTCAGCTCCTACAATGAGCAGTTCTTC. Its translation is CASSFLSGGLSSYNEQFF. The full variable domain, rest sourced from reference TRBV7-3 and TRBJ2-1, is GAGVSQTPSNKVTEKGKYVELRCDPISGHTALYWYRQSLGQGPEFLIYFQGTGAADDSGLPNDRFFAVRPEGSVSTLKIQRTERGDSAVYLCASSFLSGGLSSYNEQFFGPGTRLTVL.